A selection of T cell receptor beta chains follows, all from one sample in a study of cytomegalovirus exposure and HLA in healthy donors. Generated by immunoSEQ multiplex PCR, the TCRdb table keeps only in-frame clones and is missing some. Of about 260,000 clones in the sample, 80% to 90% were seen once. Material: PBMCs. All receptors derive from a woman between 40 and 50 years old in good health and CMV-seropositive. Both conserved end residues are part of each CDR3. D genes are given only for firm matches. The listing skips clone size in some rows; elsewhere it reads once, few, many or a size class.

v_call: TRBV9
j_call: TRBJ1-3
d_call: TRBD1
clone_size: -
cdr3_aa: CASSARDREEENTIYF
cdr3_nt: TGTGCCAGCAGCGCCCGGGACAGGGAAGAGGAAAACACCATATATTTT

v_call: TRBV30
j_call: TRBJ1-4
d_call: -
clone_size: -
cdr3_aa: CAWGDRTNEKLFF
cdr3_nt: TGTGCCTGGGGTGACAGAACTAATGAAAAACTGTTTTTT

v_call: TRBV7-9
j_call: TRBJ2-7
d_call: -
clone_size: -
cdr3_aa: CASSSARVYEQYF
cdr3_nt: TGTGCCAGCAGCTCGGCCAGGGTATACGAGCAGTACTTC

v_call: TRBV9
j_call: TRBJ2-2
d_call: TRBD1
clone_size: -
cdr3_aa: CASSVALQGSTGELFF
cdr3_nt: TGTGCCAGCAGCGTAGCCTTACAGGGGAGCACCGGGGAGCTGTTTTTT

v_call: TRBV28
j_call: TRBJ2-7
d_call: -
clone_size: -
cdr3_aa: CASSPPGTGSYEQYF
cdr3_nt: TGTGCCAGCAGTCCCCCCGGGACTGGATCCTACGAGCAGTACTTC

v_call: TRBV23-1
j_call: TRBJ2-1
d_call: TRBD2
clone_size: -
cdr3_aa: CASSPRTSGNYNEQFF
cdr3_nt: TGCGCCAGCAGTCCGAGGACTAGCGGAAATTACAATGAGCAGTTCTTC

v_call: TRBV21-1
j_call: TRBJ2-3
d_call: -
clone_size: -
cdr3_aa: CASSKHIRNTDTQYF
cdr3_nt: TGTGCCAGCAGCAAACACATCAGGAACACAGATACGCAGTATTTT

v_call: TRBV5-6
j_call: TRBJ2-7
d_call: -
clone_size: -
cdr3_aa: CASSLSSYEQYF
cdr3_nt: TGTGCCAGCAGCTTGTCCAGCTACGAGCAGTACTTC

v_call: TRBV30
j_call: TRBJ2-1
d_call: TRBD1
clone_size: few
cdr3_aa: CAWTGTGGYNEQFF
cdr3_nt: TGTGCCTGGACCGGGACAGGGGGGTACAATGAGCAGTTCTTC

v_call: TRBV29-1
j_call: TRBJ1-2
d_call: TRBD1
clone_size: few
cdr3_aa: CSVRDRAFYGYTF
cdr3_nt: TGCAGCGTAAGGGACAGGGCGTTCTATGGCTACACCTTC

v_call: TRBV30
j_call: TRBJ2-1
d_call: -
clone_size: -
cdr3_aa: CAWSVGGKQFF
cdr3_nt: TGTGCCTGGAGTGTTGGAGGGAAGCAGTTCTTC

v_call: TRBV5-6
j_call: TRBJ2-6
d_call: TRBD2
clone_size: -
cdr3_aa: CASSLTSGSLGANVLTF
cdr3_nt: TGTGCCAGCAGCTTGACTAGCGGGAGTCTTGGGGCCAACGTCCTGACTTTC

v_call: TRBV14
j_call: TRBJ2-2
d_call: TRBD1
clone_size: -
cdr3_aa: CASSRDRNTGELFF
cdr3_nt: TGTGCCAGCAGCAGGGACAGGAACACCGGGGAGCTGTTTTTT

v_call: TRBV11-3
j_call: TRBJ1-2
d_call: TRBD1
clone_size: -
cdr3_aa: CASSPQGQGQNYGYTF
cdr3_nt: TGTGCCAGCAGCCCACAGGGACAGGGTCAAAACTATGGCTACACCTTC

v_call: TRBV6-5
j_call: TRBJ1-4
d_call: TRBD1
clone_size: -
cdr3_aa: CASRGQGVGEKLFF
cdr3_nt: TGTGCCAGCAGGGGACAGGGGGTAGGGGAAAAACTGTTTTTT